This T cell receptor beta chain was sequenced in a study of cytomegalovirus exposure and HLA in healthy donors (dated by TCRdb to the late 2010s). Some background on the complete study: In an earlier analysis of approximately 640 of the donors, less than 350 Gb of sequence data and 95 million to 130 million unique TCR beta sequences from 150 million to 200 million T cells were reported. Five DR-DQ haplotypes were handled as single units for association and clustering, since linkage in the cohort was strong. To study patterns of TCR occurrence, a later analysis re-analyzed previously published TCR beta repertoires from 700 or so donors and added high-resolution HLA genotyping. Rather than drawing on any new phenotypic data, the later analysis identified candidate immune exposures from TCR beta sequences and the way those sequences occurred across donors. An early release that covered approximately 600 HLA-typed donors contained 300 to 350 gigabases of sequencing data and 75 million to 100 million unique TCR sequences. The study combined high-throughput TCR immunosequencing, statistical association of individual TCRs with disease status, and machine learning to predict cytomegalovirus infection status. Besides the first cohort of 666 subjects, a separate validation cohort made up of 120 different subjects was used. The study was designed to test whether signatures of past pathogen exposure could be identified by cataloging public T cell receptors. Class I and class II HLA loci were covered by the typing at four-digit resolution. Across 300 to 400 genotyped donors of the cohort, an average of approximately 200,000 unique TCR beta nucleotide sequences per donor were sequenced, and roughly 17% of those sequences were non-productive. Every discovery cohort repertoire had been produced on one sequencing platform. To decide whether each TCR beta V gene segment behaved as functional or pseudogenic, an earlier analysis of approximately 590 of the donors relied on high-throughput TCR beta sequencing. The number of typed donors differed by locus: roughly 620-640 for A, B, C, DRB1 and DQB1; 500 to 550 for DQA1; 600 to 610 for DPA1; and 450 to 480 for DPB1. Of the 300 to 500 genotyped donors, 81% were placed in the genetic ancestry cluster associated with self-reported Caucasian donors. In a later genetic analysis, genome-wide SNP genotypes for about three fifths of the roughly 670 donors were used, and that subset was treated as a discovery cohort. Donor age, sex, ethnicity and CMV serostatus were collected together with the repertoire data. The study profiled the T cell repertoires of some 610 subjects by immunosequencing and related them to cytomegalovirus serostatus.

Library preparation used the immunoSEQ multiplex PCR assay. A mixture of 60 forward primers for TCR Vbeta segments and 13 reverse primers for TCR Jbeta segments was used in the multiplex PCR. A multiplex PCR assay on genomic DNA amplified the CDR3 region of rearranged TCR beta genes. The Illumina HiSeq System was used to sequence the amplified TCR beta libraries as 87-base-pair reads. The paper's data handling went like this. Across the roughly 670 repertoires, a later analysis counted some 81 million unique TCR beta chains, 9.5 million to 12 million of which were shared by at least two donors. To remove PCR and sequencing errors, raw reads were error-corrected and collapsed into unique sequences using a nearest-neighbor algorithm that merged closely related sequences. CDR3 sequences were aligned to IMGT reference sequences to assign V, D and J gene segments. For a sequence to be retained, a match of at least six nucleotides was required to both a V gene segment and a J gene segment. A rearrangement was called productive if the CDR3 had no stop codons and remained in frame with V and J, and every other rearrangement was called non-productive. CDR3 was defined by IMGT convention, running from the second conserved V-encoded cysteine to the conserved J-encoded phenylalanine. Sequences without an unambiguous match to a single V gene segment were excluded from the earlier analysis of about 630 of the donors. In an earlier analysis of roughly 500 of the donors, V segments were called functional above 56.7% productive rearrangements and were called segregating when the between-donor standard deviation exceeded 5%. A statistical classification framework was built for diagnosing cytomegalovirus status from the catalog of TCR beta chain sequences. In a later analysis, V and J genes were assigned by comparing TCR nucleotide sequences against IMGT/GENE-DB human TR gene sequences. Using the TCRdist pipeline, a later analysis assigned CDR3 sequences along with most-parsimonious VDJ recombination scenarios. In a later analysis, each TCR beta chain was defined by its CDR3 amino acid sequence together with its V-gene family, and reads lacking a unique V-gene family were excluded. A later analysis removed 592 highly shared, low-generation-probability nucleotide sequences to deal with suspected cross-contamination and a sequencing artifact. For each public chain, a later analysis derived a clonal expansion index from normalized ranks of inferred template counts within each repertoire. In a later analysis, generation probabilities were computed using a VDJ recombination model fitted to out-of-frame rearrangements, and the results were checked against IGoR. Hypergeometric tests were used in a later analysis to score TCR-TCR, TCR-HLA and TCR-CMV co-occurrence, with a repertoire-size bias correction applied to the TCR pairs. In a later analysis, false discovery rates were estimated by permuting HLA or CMV assignments 20 times. In a later analysis, co-occurring TCRs were grouped with DBSCAN, and TCRdist sequence similarity was added when clustering was performed within HLA-allele-positive subsets. Repertoires with fewer than 30,000 or more than 120,000 public chains, plus five repertoires with anomalous nucleotide sharing, were excluded from co-occurrence clustering. TCRdb mirrors the immuneACCESS table, restricted to in-frame sequences. Some clones are absent from its copies; in checked studies, under half trace to an unresolved V gene, and the reason for the others is unknown. V and J calls and clone size are given by that table; D and trimming were obtained from the DNA. Counted in this sample were under 200,000 clones; approximately 80% of them appeared once. The ten top clones hold about 0.82% of the sample.

Broader findings and caveats from the paper: Strong co-occurrence of HLA alleles, especially DR and DQ, made assigning TCR associations to individual alleles difficult. Some IMGT-functional V segments, including TRBV6-2 and TRBV6-3, could not be distinguished by the 87-base-pair reads and were therefore excluded. In an earlier analysis of a few hundred of the donors, most TCR beta V segments were observed in productive rearrangements about 90% or about 30% of the time, broadly matching IMGT annotations. Compared with equally common non-associated chains, HLA-associated TCR beta chains in a later analysis were more clonally expanded and had lower generation probabilities. HLA typing was unavailable for some donors at each locus, so association tests used only the typed subset. In a later analysis, around 17,000 TCR beta sequences were associated with specific HLA alleles at a false discovery rate of 0.05. Because counts were too low, roughly 17 rarely observed V segments, including chromosome 9 orphons, were left out of the earlier analysis of over 550 of the donors. In a later analysis, most CMV-associated TCR beta chains were found to appear HLA-restricted, with HLA associations seemingly driven largely by CMV exposure. Correlated functional status among segregating V segments might reflect linkage disequilibrium, but an unknown experimental factor could not be ruled out. Compared with the 666-donor mean, donors in an Asian-associated ancestry cluster had fewer N-insertions in productive TCRs, according to a later genetic analysis. The only immune exposure information available for the cohort was CMV serostatus. Presence/absence analyses assumed roughly uniform sequencing depth across donors, an assumption that may not hold. A later analysis found that TCR association rates varied across HLA loci, with DRB1 alleles showing the most associated TCRs and HLA-C alleles the fewest. An association between a missense DCLRE1C variant and V-gene and J-gene trimming of TCR beta chains was found in a later genetic analysis and replicated in an independent cohort. A group of highly shared sequence variants was considered likely to be a technical artifact of the sequencing pipeline. A few of the identified cytomegalovirus-associated TCR beta chains were confirmed in vitro to be specific for cytomegalovirus antigens. The cohort was sequenced for TCR beta chains only, and without alpha or paired-chain data the features that could be detected were limited. A further reported finding was that TCR beta sequences accurately predicted the HLA-A and HLA-B alleles for most subjects in the first cohort. While some public TCRs were present in many individuals, most TCR sequences turned up only very rarely across donors. The classifier was reported to diagnose cytomegalovirus status with high specificity and sensitivity in both the original and validation cohorts. The study gave a list of some 150 TCR beta chains associated with cytomegalovirus. The authors suggested that the approach could potentially be extended to other disease states and immunological phenotypes. According to a later analysis, parvovirus B19, influenza, CMV and Epstein-Barr virus appeared linked to several top co-occurrence clusters.

A note on this clone: The antigen it binds to is not known. Base qualities were left out, and no much larger clone turns up one base away.

Reading from cysteine to phenylalanine, the CDR3 counts 16 amino acids. This entry keeps only the CDR3 DNA: 48 bases, framed from base 1. The germline V gene encodes CDR1 MNHEY and CDR2 SMNVEV (reference sequence). At the junction V is shortened by 5 bases and J by 2 bases, with 19 bases in between. The cohort was made up of 500 to 850 healthy bone marrow donors. Cohort members were all nominally healthy when sampled, although unrecorded immune exposures were likely present. The donor tested CMV seronegative and was one of the 352 seronegative cohort members. A peripheral blood sample was provided by each donor, and peripheral blood mononuclear cells were used for TCR beta sequencing. Genomic DNA was extracted from the blood cell samples with the Qiagen DNeasy Blood Extraction Kit.

This TCR was sampled from a woman between 18 and 29 years old in good health and CMV-seronegative. The sample taken for sequencing was PBMCs. The sequence links TRBV27 to TRBJ2-7; the D gene is possibly TRBD2, with 6 bases matching. The CDR3 protein sequence reads: CASSPVGGIGTYEQYF. The sequenced DNA is TGTGCCAGCAGTCCTGTGGGCGGGATAGGAACCTACGAGCAGTACTTC.